The TCR beta chain under discussion was sequenced for a study of T-cell memory formation after mild COVID-19. Study context: TCR clusters were mostly donor specific. Study outcomes and limitations: CD4+ bias marked clones expanding day 15 to 37, unlike balanced contracting clones.

Using constant-segment primers, 5'RACE produced TCR alpha and TCR beta cDNA libraries carrying sample barcodes and UMIs. TCRdb itself ran the 5' RACE reads through MiXCR, one entry per CDR3 protein. This table holds about 390,000 distinct CDR3 sequences, 16% found once. V lost 0 bases and J lost 9; bases outside the gene matches: 3. The germline V gene encodes CDR1 KGHSH and CDR2 LQKENI. The length of the CDR3 is 15 residues. The table lists this clonotype with a few counts. Its antigen remains unidentified. The TCR sequence derives from a young man who had mild COVID-19 (a few samples of this study predate the infection). Cell type and time point are not known. The V and J genes are TRBV18 and TRBJ2-1, with 12 bases identical to TRBD2. Material for sequencing was PBMCs or a T cell subset sorted from them (not recorded which). CDR3 region: CASSPPSSGGGEQFF. CDR3 DNA: TGTGCCAGCTCACCACCATCTAGCGGGGGGGGTGAGCAGTTCTTC. The whole variable domain, remainder taken from reference TRBV18 and TRBJ2-1, is NAGVMQNPRHLVRRRGQEARLRCSPMKGHSHVYWYRQLPEEGLKFMVYLQKENIIDESGMPKERFSAEFPKEGPSILRIQQVVRGDSAAYFCASSPPSSGGGEQFFGPGTRLTVL.